The next 9 T cell receptor beta chains were all read from a single sample in a study of blood T cell repertoires in COVID-19 (TCRdb year 2020). To prepare the library, the immunoSEQ multiplex PCR assay was applied. TCRdb took this table from immuneACCESS and kept in-frame rearrangements with V and J called. Such tables lack part of the clones; where checked against another copy, unresolved V genes explain under half of the gap, and the rest is unexplained. This sample lists about 100,000 clones; 86% were detected once. Clones ranked in the top ten supply roughly 2.5% of the sample. The sequenced sample consisted of PBMCs or T cells enriched from blood (not recorded which). The receptor source for this set is a woman aged 50 to 60 who had recovered from COVID-19.

The chain recombines TRBV29-1 with TRBJ1-1; tentative D call: TRBD1 (5 bases). Germline assignment: CDR1 SQVTM and CDR2 ANQGSEA. V lost 6 bases and J 0 bases, leaving 20 bases between the germline ends. The CDR3 has 16 residues. Here the CDR3 DNA reads TGCAGCGTGGACAATCCTACCGGGCCCCTGAACACTGAAGCTTTCTTT. Translating gives CSVDNPTGPLNTEAFF.

The gene calls are TRBV5-4 and TRBJ2-2; 8 nucleotides match TRBD2. The germline V gene has CDR1 SGHNT and CDR2 YYREEE (reference sequence). This CDR3 contains 15 residues. V was clipped by 2 bases and J by 1 base; unmatched bases: 1. CDR3 sequence reads: CASSFGTRNTGELFF. The CDR3 coding sequence is TGTGCCAGCAGCTTCGGGACTAGGAACACCGGGGAGCTGTTTTTT.

The J gene is TRBJ2-3, the V gene TRBV11-2; D might be TRBD1 (6 bases). Germline lookup yields CDR1 SGHAT and CDR2 FQNNGV. Between the trimmed V and J ends, which lost 4 bases and 0 bases, there was a span of 14 bases. There are 16 residues in the CDR3. Written as DNA, the CDR3 is TGTGCCAGCAGCTCGAGGGGGACACTCAGCACAGATACGCAGTATTTT. Its protein is CASSSRGTLSTDTQYF.

V usage is TRBV7-9 and J usage is TRBJ1-1, with TRBD1 as a possible D gene (6 bases). This CDR3 spans 16 amino acids. V lost 3 bases and J lost 1, with 15 bases in between. The germline V gene has CDR1 SEHNR and CDR2 FQNEAQ (reference sequence). CDR3 amino acids: CASSFSGGRENTEAFF. For the CDR3, the DNA is TGTGCCAGCAGCTTCTCGGGGGGCAGGGAGAACACTGAAGCTTTCTTT.

The chain is built from TRBV5-1 and TRBJ2-7; D uncertain. Deletions cut 0 bases from V and 0 bases from J, with 16 bases between. CDR3 length: 17 amino acids. CDR1 is SGHRS, CDR2 YFSETQ, per germline. For the CDR3, the DNA is TGCGCCAGCAGCTTGGAATATCGGCAGGCTGTCTCCTACGAGCAGTACTTC. Encoded protein: CASSLEYRQAVSYEQYF.

J is TRBJ2-2 and V is TRBV7-3; possibly TRBD1 for D (5 bases). This CDR3 has 13 residues. Looked up from germline, CDR1 is SGHTA and CDR2 is FQGTGA. The V end lost 5 bases, the J end lost 5 bases, and 9 bases lay between the germline ends. The CDR3 region has the DNA TGTGCCAGCAGCAGGACACTAACCGGGGAGCTGTTTTTT. Protein product: CASSRTLTGELFF.

The chain recombines TRBV5-1 with TRBJ1-2; TRBD1 might be the D (5 bases). With 4 bases removed from V and 7 bases from J, the gap between germline ends came to 11 bases. Looked up from germline, CDR1 is SGHRS and CDR2 is YFSETQ. The CDR3 is 12 amino acids. The CDR3 loop reads CASSPGGGGYTF. For the CDR3, the DNA is TGCGCCAGCAGCCCGGGCGGGGGTGGCTACACCTTC. The variable domain in full, completed from reference TRBV5-1 and TRBJ1-2, reads KAGVTQTPRYLIKTRGQQVTLSCSPISGHRSVSWYQQTPGQGLQFLFEYFSETQRNKGNFPGRFSGRQFSNSRSEMNVSTLELGDSALYLCASSPGGGGYTFGSGTRLTVV.

V and J are TRBV9 and TRBJ2-5; no clear D gene. This CDR3 contains 12 residues. Germline V gene lookup returns CDR1 SGDLS and CDR2 YYNGEE. The V gene lost 4 bases and the J gene lost 1 base, with 5 bases spanning the gap. CDR3 region: CASSTGQETQYF. The DNA of the CDR3 is TGTGCCAGCAGCACCGGCCAAGAGACCCAGTACTTC.

Only a few counts were recorded for this clone. The CDR3 protein is CASSLSGTSAYEQYF. The DNA of the CDR3 is TGTGCCAGCAGCTTGAGCGGGACTAGCGCCTACGAGCAGTACTTC. The chain couples TRBV5-4 to TRBJ2-7, with 10 bases lining up with TRBD2. Germline V lookup: CDR1 SGHNT, CDR2 YYREEE (reference sequence). The length of the CDR3 is 15 residues. The V gene end was trimmed by 1 base and the J gene end by 2 bases; junction bases not matched to a gene: 3.